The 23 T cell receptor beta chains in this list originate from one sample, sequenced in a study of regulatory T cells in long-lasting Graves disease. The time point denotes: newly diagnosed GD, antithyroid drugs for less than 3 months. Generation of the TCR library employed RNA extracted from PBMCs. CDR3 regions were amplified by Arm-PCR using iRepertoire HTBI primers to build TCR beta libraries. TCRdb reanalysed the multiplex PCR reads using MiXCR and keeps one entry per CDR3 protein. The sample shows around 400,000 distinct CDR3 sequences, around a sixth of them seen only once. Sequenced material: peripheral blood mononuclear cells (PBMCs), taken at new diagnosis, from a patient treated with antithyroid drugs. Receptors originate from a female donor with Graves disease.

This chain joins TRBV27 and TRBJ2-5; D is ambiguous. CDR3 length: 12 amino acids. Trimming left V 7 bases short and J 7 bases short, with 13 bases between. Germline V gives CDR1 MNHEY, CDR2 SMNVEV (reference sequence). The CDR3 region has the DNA TGTGCCAGCAAATCGACCGGTGTGACCCAGTACTTC. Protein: CASKSTGVTQYF.

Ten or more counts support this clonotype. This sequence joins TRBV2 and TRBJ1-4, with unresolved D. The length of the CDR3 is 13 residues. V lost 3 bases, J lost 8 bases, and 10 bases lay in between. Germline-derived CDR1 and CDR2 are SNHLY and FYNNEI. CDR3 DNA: TGTGCCAGCAGTGACCCTCTGGGCGAAAAACTGTTTTTT. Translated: CASSDPLGEKLFF.

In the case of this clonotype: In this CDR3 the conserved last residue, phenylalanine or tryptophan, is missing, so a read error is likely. CDR3: CASSDGAVYGYTS. The CDR3 DNA is TGTGCCAGCAGTGATGGAGCGGTCTATGGCTACACCTCC. This chain joins TRBV12-3 or TRBV12-4 and TRBJ1-2; D not resolved. This CDR3 has 13 residues. The germline V and J ends were trimmed by 5 bases and 4 bases, with 11 bases remaining between them.

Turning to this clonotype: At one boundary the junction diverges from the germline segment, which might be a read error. The CDR3 here is CASSHGQNTRELFF. The CDR3 nucleotides are TGTGCCAGCAGCCATGGACAGAACACCAGGGAGCTGTTTTTT. J is TRBJ2-2 and V is TRBV7-3, with D possibly TRBD1 on 6 matching bases. CDR1 is SGHTA, CDR2 FQGTGA, per germline. The CDR3 covers 14 residues.

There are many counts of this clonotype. CDR3 residues: CASFSGRGKEQYF. Here the CDR3 DNA reads TGTGCCAGTTTTTCCGGAAGGGGAAAGGAGCAGTACTTC. The chain links TRBV28 to TRBJ2-7; tentatively, D is TRBD1 (5 bases). Trimming left V 9 bases short and J 7 bases short, with 19 bases between. The CDR3 is made up of 13 amino acids. CDR1 is MDHEN and CDR2 is SYDVKM in the germline V gene.

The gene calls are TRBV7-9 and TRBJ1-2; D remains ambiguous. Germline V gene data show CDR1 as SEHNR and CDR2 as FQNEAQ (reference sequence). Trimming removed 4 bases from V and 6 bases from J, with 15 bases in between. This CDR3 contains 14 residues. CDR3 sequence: CASSSRVQADGYTF. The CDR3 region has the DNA TGTGCCAGCAGCTCCCGGGTACAAGCGGATGGCTACACCTTC. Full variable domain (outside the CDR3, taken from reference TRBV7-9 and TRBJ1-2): DTGVSQNPRHKITKRGQNVTFRCDPISEHNRLYWYRQTLGQGPEFLTYFQNEAQLEKSRLLSDRFSAERPKGSFSTLEIQRTEQGDSAMYLCASSSRVQADGYTFGSGTRLTVV.

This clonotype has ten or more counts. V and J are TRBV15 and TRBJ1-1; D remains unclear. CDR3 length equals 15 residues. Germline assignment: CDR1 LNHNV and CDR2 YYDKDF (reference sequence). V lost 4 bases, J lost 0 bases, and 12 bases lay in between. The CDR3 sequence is CATSKNQAMNTEAFF. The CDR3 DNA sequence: TGTGCCACCAGCAAAAATCAGGCGATGAACACTGAAGCTTTCTTT.

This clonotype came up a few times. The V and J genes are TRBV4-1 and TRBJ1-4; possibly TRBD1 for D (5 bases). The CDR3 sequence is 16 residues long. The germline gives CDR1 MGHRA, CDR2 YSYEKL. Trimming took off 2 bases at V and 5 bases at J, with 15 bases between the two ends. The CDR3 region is CASSQPTRGPNEKLFF. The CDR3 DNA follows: TGCGCCAGCAGCCAACCCACGAGGGGCCCAAATGAAAAACTGTTTTTT.

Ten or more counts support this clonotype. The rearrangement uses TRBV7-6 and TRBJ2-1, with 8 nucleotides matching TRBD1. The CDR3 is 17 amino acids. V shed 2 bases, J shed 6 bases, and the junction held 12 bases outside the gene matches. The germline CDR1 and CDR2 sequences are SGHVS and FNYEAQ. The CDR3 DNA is TGTGCCAGCAGCTTAAAGGAGCAGGACAGGGAAGTCAATGAGCAGTTCTTC. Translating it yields CASSLKEQDREVNEQFF.

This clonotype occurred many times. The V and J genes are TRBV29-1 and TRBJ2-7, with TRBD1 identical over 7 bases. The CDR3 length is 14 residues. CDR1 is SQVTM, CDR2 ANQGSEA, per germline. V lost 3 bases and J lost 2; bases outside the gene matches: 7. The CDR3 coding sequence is TGCAGCGTTGAGTTGGGGACAGCTACCTACGAGCAGTACTTC. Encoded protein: CSVELGTATYEQYF.

The CDR3: CSVRRAGDEQYF. CDR3 in DNA: TGCAGCGTAAGGAGGGCGGGCGACGAGCAGTACTTC. This chain links TRBV29-1 with TRBJ2-7; a possible D gene is TRBD2 (6 bases). The CDR3 has 12 amino acids. Germline V gene data show CDR1 as SQVTM and CDR2 as ANQGSEA. Trimming took 6 bases from V and 5 from J, leaving 14 bases between them.

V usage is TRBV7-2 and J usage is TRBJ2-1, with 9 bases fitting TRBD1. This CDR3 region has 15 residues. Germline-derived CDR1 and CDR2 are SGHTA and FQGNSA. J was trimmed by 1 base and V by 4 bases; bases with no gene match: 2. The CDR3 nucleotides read TGTGCCAGCAGCTACGGACAGGGGTCCTACAATGAGCAGTTCTTC. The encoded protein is CASSYGQGSYNEQFF.

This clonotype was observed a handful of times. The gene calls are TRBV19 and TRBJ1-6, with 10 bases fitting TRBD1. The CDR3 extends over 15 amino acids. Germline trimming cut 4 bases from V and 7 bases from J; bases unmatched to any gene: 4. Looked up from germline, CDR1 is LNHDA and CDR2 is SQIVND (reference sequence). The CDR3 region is CASSTGTGDNSPLHF. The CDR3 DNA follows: TGTGCCAGTAGTACCGGGACAGGGGACAATTCACCCCTCCACTTT. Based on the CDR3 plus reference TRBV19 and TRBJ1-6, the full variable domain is DGGITQSPKYLFRKEGQNVTLSCEQNLNHDAMYWYRQDPGQGLRLIYYSQIVNDFQKGDIAEGYSVSREKKESFPLTVTSAQKNPTAFYLCASSTGTGDNSPLHFGNGTRLTVT.

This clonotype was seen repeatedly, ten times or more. CDR3 region: CASSELHSQETQYF. In DNA, the CDR3 is TGTGCCAGCAGTGAATTACACTCCCAAGAGACCCAGTACTTC. The V gene is TRBV2, the J gene TRBJ2-5; D remains unclear. The germline V gene encodes CDR1 SNHLY and CDR2 FYNNEI. V was shortened by 2 bases and J by 1 base, with 8 bases between the two germline ends. The CDR3 has 14 residues.

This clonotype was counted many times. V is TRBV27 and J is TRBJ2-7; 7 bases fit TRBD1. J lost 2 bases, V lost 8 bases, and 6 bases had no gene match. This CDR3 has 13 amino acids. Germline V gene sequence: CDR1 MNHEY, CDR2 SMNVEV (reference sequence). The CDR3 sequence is CASSRDSPYEQYF. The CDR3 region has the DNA TGTGCCAGCTCCCGGGACAGTCCCTACGAGCAGTACTTC.

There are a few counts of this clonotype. CDR3 amino acids: CASSRFREGPYNEQFF. The CDR3 DNA reads as TGTGCCAGCAGCAGATTCAGGGAGGGCCCCTACAATGAGCAGTTCTTC. This chain uses TRBV6-1 with TRBJ2-1, with 7 bases matching TRBD2. The V segment lost 6 bases and the J segment 2 bases; nucleotides outside the gene matches: 10. CDR1 is MNHNS, CDR2 SASEGT, per germline. This CDR3 is 16 amino acids long.

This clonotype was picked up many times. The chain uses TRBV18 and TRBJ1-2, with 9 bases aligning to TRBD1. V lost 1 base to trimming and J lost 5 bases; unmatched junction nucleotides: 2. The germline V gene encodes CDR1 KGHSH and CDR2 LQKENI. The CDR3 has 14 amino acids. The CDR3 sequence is CASSPRGTGYGYTF. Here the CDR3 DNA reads TGTGCCAGCTCACCACGGGGGACAGGGTATGGCTACACCTTC. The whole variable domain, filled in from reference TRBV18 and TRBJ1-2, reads NAGVMQNPRHLVRRRGQEARLRCSPMKGHSHVYWYRQLPEEGLKFMVYLQKENIIDESGMPKERFSAEFPKEGPSILRIQQVVRGDSAAYFCASSPRGTGYGYTFGSGTRLTVV.

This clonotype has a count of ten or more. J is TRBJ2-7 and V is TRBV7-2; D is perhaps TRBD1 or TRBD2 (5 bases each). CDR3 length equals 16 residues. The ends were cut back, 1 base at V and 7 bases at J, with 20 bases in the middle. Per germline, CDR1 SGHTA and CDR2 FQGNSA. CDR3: CASSLVEGPLIREQYF. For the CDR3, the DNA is TGTGCCAGCAGCTTAGTTGAGGGACCCCTTATAAGGGAGCAGTACTTC.

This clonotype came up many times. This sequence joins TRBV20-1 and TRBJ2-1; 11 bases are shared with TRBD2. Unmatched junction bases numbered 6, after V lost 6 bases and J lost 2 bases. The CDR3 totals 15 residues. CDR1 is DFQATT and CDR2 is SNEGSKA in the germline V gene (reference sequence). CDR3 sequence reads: CSAGLADLPYNEQFF. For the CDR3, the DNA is TGCAGTGCGGGACTAGCGGACCTACCCTACAATGAGCAGTTCTTC.

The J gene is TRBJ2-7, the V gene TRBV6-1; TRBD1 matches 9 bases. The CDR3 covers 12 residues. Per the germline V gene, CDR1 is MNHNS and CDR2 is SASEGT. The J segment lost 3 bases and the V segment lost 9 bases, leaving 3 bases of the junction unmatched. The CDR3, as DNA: TGTGCCAGTGACAGGGGGGGCTACGAGCAGTACTTC. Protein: CASDRGGYEQYF.

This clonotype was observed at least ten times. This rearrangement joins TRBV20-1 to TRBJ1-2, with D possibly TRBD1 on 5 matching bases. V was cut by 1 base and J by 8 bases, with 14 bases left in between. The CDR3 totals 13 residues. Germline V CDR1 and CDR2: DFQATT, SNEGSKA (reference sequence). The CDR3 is CSARVSGGSGYTF. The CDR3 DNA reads TGCAGTGCTAGAGTGAGCGGGGGATCGGGCTACACCTTC.

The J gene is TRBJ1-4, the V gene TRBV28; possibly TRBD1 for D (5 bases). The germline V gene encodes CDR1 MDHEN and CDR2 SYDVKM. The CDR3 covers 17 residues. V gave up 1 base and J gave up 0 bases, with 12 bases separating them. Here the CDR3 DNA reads TGTGCCAGCAGTTTATCCCCACGACAGACAACTAATGAAAAACTGTTTTTT. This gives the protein CASSLSPRQTTNEKLFF.

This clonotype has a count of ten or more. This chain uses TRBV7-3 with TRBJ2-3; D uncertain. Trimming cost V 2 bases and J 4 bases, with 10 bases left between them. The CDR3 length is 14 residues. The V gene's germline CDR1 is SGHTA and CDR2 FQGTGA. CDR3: CASSLWPPPDTQYF. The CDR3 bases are TGTGCCAGCAGCTTATGGCCTCCACCAGATACGCAGTATTTT.